Given below is one TCR beta chain in context. The entry originates in a study of blood T cell repertoires in COVID-19. On the study more broadly: From the United States, Italy and Spain came samples of acute and convalescent COVID-19. PBMCs, B-cell-depleted T cells, or T cells were the source of the cDNA or gDNA that made up the material.

Authors' data handling: Researchers report that nucleated cell counts were estimated from reference gene primer amplification. Sequencing was performed with immunoSEQ multiplex PCR; in TCRdb, only in-frame clones are kept and a portion is missing. From that table come the V and J calls and clone size; the DNA was used to work out D and trimming. The sample records about 32,000 clones, more than 80% being singletons. CDR1 is MNHEY and CDR2 is SVGAGI in the germline V gene. The CDR3 runs 14 residues. Trimming stripped 6 bases from V and 3 bases from J, with 15 bases between. This rearrangement joins TRBV6-5 to TRBJ2-7, with D tentatively TRBD1 (5 bases). Sequences were obtained from peripheral blood. This sequence was found in a male donor with active COVID-19. The CDR3 DNA is TGTGCCAGCAGCGATTGGGGCCCAATCTACGAGCAGTACTTC. Translated: CASSDWGPIYEQYF.